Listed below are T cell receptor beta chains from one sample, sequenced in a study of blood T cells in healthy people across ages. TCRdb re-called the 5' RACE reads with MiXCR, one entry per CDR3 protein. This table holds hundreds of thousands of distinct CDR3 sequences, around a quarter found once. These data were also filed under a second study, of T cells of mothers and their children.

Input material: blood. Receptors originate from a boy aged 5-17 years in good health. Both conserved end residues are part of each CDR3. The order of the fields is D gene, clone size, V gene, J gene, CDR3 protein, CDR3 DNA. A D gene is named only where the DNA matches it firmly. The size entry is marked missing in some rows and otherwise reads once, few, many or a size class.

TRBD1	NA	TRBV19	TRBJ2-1	CASSMVPPGQGDNNEQFF	TGTGCCAGTAGTATGGTGCCTCCGGGACAGGGCGACAACAATGAGCAGTTCTTC
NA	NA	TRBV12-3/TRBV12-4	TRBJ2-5	CASSLTLIAETQYF	TGTGCCAGCAGTTTGACTTTGATCGCGGAGACCCAGTACTTC
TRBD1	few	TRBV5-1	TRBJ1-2	CASSQGTGSYGYTF	TGCGCCAGCAGCCAGGGGACAGGGAGCTATGGCTACACCTTC
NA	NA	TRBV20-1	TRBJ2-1	CSASTGSGYNEQFF	TGCAGTGCTAGTACGGGCAGCGGGTACAATGAGCAGTTCTTC
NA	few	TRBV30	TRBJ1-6	CAWSRQTNSPLHF	TGTGCCTGGAGCAGACAGACCAATTCACCCCTCCACTTT
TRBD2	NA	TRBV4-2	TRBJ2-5	CASSQDVRGDETQYF	TGTGCCAGCAGCCAAGATGTACGGGGGGACGAGACCCAGTACTTC
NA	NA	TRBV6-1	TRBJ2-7	CATTMKHRTESYEQYF	TGTGCCACCACTATGAAACATAGGACAGAGTCCTACGAGCAGTACTTC
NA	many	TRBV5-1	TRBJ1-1	CASSLLGQGTEAFF	TGCGCCAGCAGCTTGTTGGGGCAGGGCACTGAAGCTTTCTTT
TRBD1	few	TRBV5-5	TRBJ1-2	CASSLPGGFYGYTF	TGTGCCAGCAGCTTGCCAGGGGGCTTCTATGGCTACACCTTC
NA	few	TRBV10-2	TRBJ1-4	CASGPGEKLFF	TGCGCCAGCGGCCCAGGTGAAAAACTGTTTTTT
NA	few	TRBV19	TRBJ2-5	CASSMEGKRETQYF	TGTGCCAGTAGTATGGAGGGGAAGAGAGAGACCCAGTACTTC
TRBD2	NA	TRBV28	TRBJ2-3	CANSFIWRGDTDTQYF	TGTGCCAACAGTTTCATCTGGCGGGGGGACACAGATACGCAGTATTTT
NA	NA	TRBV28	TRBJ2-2	CASSSVGKGGELFF	TGTGCCAGCAGTTCCGTGGGGAAGGGCGGGGAGCTGTTTTTT
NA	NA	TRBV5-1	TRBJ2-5	CASSLTGTPMETQYF	TGCGCCAGCAGCTTGACCGGGACTCCCATGGAGACCCAGTACTTC
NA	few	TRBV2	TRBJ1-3	CASSEYRTGNTIYF	TGTGCCAGCAGTGAGTACAGGACTGGAAACACCATATATTTT
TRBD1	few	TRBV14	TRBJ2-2	CASSHRPGDRGFTGELFF	TGTGCCAGCAGCCACCGACCTGGGGACAGGGGGTTTACCGGGGAGCTGTTTTTT
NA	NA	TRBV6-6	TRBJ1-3	CASSYWGGSGNTIYF	TGTGCCAGCAGTTACTGGGGGGGTAGTGGAAACACCATATATTTT
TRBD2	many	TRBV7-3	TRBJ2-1	CASSSGTSGGGRVNEQFF	TGTGCCAGCAGCTCCGGGACTAGCGGGGGGGGGAGGGTAAATGAGCAGTTCTTC
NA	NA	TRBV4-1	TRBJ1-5	CASSQEKAYQPQHF	TGCGCCAGCAGCCAAGAAAAGGCGTATCAGCCCCAGCATTTT
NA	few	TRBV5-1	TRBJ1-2	CASSYRLGDYGYTF	TGCGCCAGCAGCTACAGGTTGGGGGACTATGGCTACACCTTC
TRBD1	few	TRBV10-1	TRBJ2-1	CASSERSGTGSNEQFF	TGCGCCAGCAGTGAGCGCTCCGGGACAGGGTCCAATGAGCAGTTCTTC
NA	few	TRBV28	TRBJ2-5	CASRAGAPEEQYF	TGTGCCAGCAGGGCGGGGGCCCCCGAGGAGCAGTACTTC
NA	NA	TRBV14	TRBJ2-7	CASSQNYIEQYF	TGTGCCAGCAGCCAAAACTATATCGAGCAGTACTTC
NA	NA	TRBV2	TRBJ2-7	CASTQGGFISYEQYF	TGTGCCAGCACCCAGGGGGGATTTATCTCCTACGAGCAGTACTTC
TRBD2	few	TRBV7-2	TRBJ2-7	CASSWGGGADEQYF	TGTGCCAGCAGCTGGGGCGGGGGGGCGGACGAGCAGTACTTC
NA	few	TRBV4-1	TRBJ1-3	CASSLTGGDGNTIYF	TGCGCCAGCAGCCTAACCGGAGGGGATGGAAACACCATATATTTT
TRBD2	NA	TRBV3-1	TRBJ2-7	CASSETGTTPKQYF	TGTGCCAGCAGCGAGACCGGGACTACACCTAAGCAGTACTTC
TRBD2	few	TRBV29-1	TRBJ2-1	CSVLVGAGVNNEQFF	TGCAGCGTCCTAGTGGGAGCGGGGGTTAACAATGAGCAGTTCTTC
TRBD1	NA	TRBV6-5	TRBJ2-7	CASRKGTGAPEQYF	TGTGCCAGCAGAAAAGGGACAGGAGCCCCCGAGCAGTACTTC
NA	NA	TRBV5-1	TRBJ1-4	CASSYRGFKNEKLFF	TGCGCCAGCAGCTACCGAGGGTTCAAGAATGAAAAACTGTTTTTT
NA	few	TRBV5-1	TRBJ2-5	CASSLGHAQETQYF	TGCGCCAGCAGCCTGGGACATGCCCAAGAGACCCAGTACTTC
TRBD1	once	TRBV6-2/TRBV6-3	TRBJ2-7	CASRVDRGTPYEQYF	TGTGCCAGCAGAGTAGACAGGGGGACGCCCTACGAGCAGTACTTC
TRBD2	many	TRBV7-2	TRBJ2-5	CASSFRLAAQETQYF	TGTGCCAGCAGCTTCCGACTAGCGGCTCAAGAGACCCAGTACTTC
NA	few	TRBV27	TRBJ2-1	CASSSEQGISYNEQFF	TGTGCCAGCAGTTCGGAACAGGGAATCTCCTACAATGAGCAGTTCTTC
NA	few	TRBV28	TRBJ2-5	CASTPGREETQYF	TGTGCCAGCACCCCGGGACGGGAAGAGACCCAGTACTTC
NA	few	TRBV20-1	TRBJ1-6	CSARGGESSYNSPLHF	TGCAGTGCTAGGGGGGGGGAGAGCTCCTATAATTCACCCCTCCACTTT
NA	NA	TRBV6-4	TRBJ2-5	CASSDSPRRVQETQYF	TGTGCCAGCAGTGACTCTCCGCGGAGGGTCCAAGAGACCCAGTACTTC
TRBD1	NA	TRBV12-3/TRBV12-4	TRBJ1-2	CASKTQGARGYTF	TGCGCCAGCAAGACACAGGGGGCGCGGGGCTACACCTTC
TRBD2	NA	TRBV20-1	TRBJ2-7	CSARVQRGPYEQYF	TGCAGTGCTAGAGTCCAGCGGGGGCCGTACGAGCAGTACTTC
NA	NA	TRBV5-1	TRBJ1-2	CASSLAVREGGYTF	TGCGCCAGCAGCTTGGCCGTCAGGGAAGGCGGCTACACCTTC
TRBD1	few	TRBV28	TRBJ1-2	CASRRQGDNYGYTF	TGTGCCAGCAGGAGACAGGGGGACAACTATGGCTACACCTTC
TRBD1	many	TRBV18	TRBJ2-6	CASSSLTGRSGANVLTF	TGTGCCAGCTCATCCCTGACAGGGCGCTCTGGGGCCAACGTCCTGACTTTC
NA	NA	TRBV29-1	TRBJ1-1	CSVGKGLGTEAFF	TGCAGCGTGGGTAAGGGGTTAGGCACTGAAGCTTTCTTT
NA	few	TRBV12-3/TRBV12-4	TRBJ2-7	CASSSGNSYEQYF	TGTGCCAGCAGCTCGGGCAACTCCTACGAGCAGTACTTC
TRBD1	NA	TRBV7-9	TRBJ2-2	CASTRDSITIFTGELFF	TGTGCCAGCACCCGGGACAGCATAACGATCTTCACCGGGGAGCTGTTTTTT
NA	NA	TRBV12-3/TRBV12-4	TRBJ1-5	CASVRTGTWQPQHF	TGTGCCAGCGTTCGAACCGGGACATGGCAGCCCCAGCATTTT
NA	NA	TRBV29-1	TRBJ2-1	CSVGGLSYNEQFF	TGCAGCGTGGGGGGACTGTCCTACAATGAGCAGTTCTTC
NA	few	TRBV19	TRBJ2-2	CASSMAGLATGELFF	TGTGCCAGTAGTATGGCAGGGCTTGCCACCGGGGAGCTGTTTTTT